One and the same sample provided the 18 T cell receptor beta chains below, sequenced in a study of CD8+ T cells in alopecia areata. Extraction and reverse transcription of RNA yielded cDNA as the sequencing template. The assay was immunoSEQ multiplex PCR, and TCRdb's table has in-frame clones only and misses some. The table lists roughly 23,000 clones, under 60% of them singletons. The material sequenced was NKG2D-high CD8+ T cells sorted from blood. The receptor set was obtained from a human donor with alopecia areata.

This clone was seen a handful of times. V gene TRBV19 combines with J gene TRBJ2-3; D remains ambiguous. CDR1 and CDR2 from the germline V gene are LNHDA and SQIVND (reference sequence). This CDR3 is built from 18 residues. V lost 1 base and J lost 2, with 19 bases in between. In DNA form, the CDR3 reads TGTGCCAGTAGTATAGGAGCTCCTAAGAGGTGGGCCACAGATACGCAGTATTTT. Its translation is CASSIGAPKRWATDTQYF.

V gene TRBV30 combines with J gene TRBJ2-7, with 7 bases fitting TRBD1. V gave up 5 bases and J gave up 0 bases; unmatched junction bases: 4. Per the germline V gene, CDR1 is GTSNPN and CDR2 is SVGIG (reference sequence). The CDR3 is 13 residues long. The CDR3 is CAWVRGNSYEQYF. CDR3 coding DNA: TGTGCCTGGGTCAGGGGGAACTCCTACGAGCAGTACTTC. Variable domain in full (rest from reference TRBV30 and TRBJ2-7): SQTIHQWPATLVQPVGSPLSLECTVEGTSNPNLYWYRQAAGRGLQLLFYSVGIGQISSEVPQNLSASRPQDRQFILSSKKLLLSDSGFYLCAWVRGNSYEQYFGPGTRLTVT.

This rearrangement joins TRBV28 to TRBJ2-2, with TRBD1 matching 10 bases. This CDR3 is 16 amino acids long. V was pared by 6 bases and J by 4 bases, with 8 bases of the junction left unmatched. Germline V gene sequence: CDR1 MDHEN, CDR2 SYDVKM. The CDR3 here is CASRHPGTGVTGELFF. The CDR3 nucleotides read TGTGCCAGCAGACACCCCGGGACAGGGGTCACCGGGGAGCTGTTTTTT.

There are a few counts of this clone. The CDR3 DNA is TGCGCCAGCAAAGAGGGGGCTGTAGGCTACACCTTC. This codes for CASKEGAVGYTF. The gene calls are TRBV4-1 and TRBJ1-2; 7 positions match TRBD1. The ends lost 7 bases at V and 8 bases at J; junction bases unmatched: 7. CDR1 and CDR2 from the germline V gene are MGHRA and YSYEKL. The CDR3 consists of 12 residues.

This clone occurred a few times. This chain uses TRBV6-6 with TRBJ1-5, with D hard to call. Trimming left V 2 bases short and J 10 bases short, with 0 bases between. This CDR3 has 9 amino acids. Germline-derived CDR1 and CDR2 are MNHNY and SVGAGI (reference sequence). CDR3 amino acids: CASSYPQHF. The DNA of the CDR3 is TGTGCCAGCAGTTACCCCCAGCATTTT.

V is TRBV7-6 and J is TRBJ1-1; D unclear. Per germline, CDR1 SGHVS and CDR2 FNYEAQ. V shed 0 bases and J shed 5 bases, with 13 bases lying between them. This CDR3 has 15 residues. The CDR3 reads CASSLASFFFTEAFF. For the CDR3, the DNA is TGTGCCAGCAGCTTAGCCAGCTTTTTTTTTACTGAAGCTTTCTTT.

The chain links TRBV25-1 to TRBJ2-7, with 9 bases that match TRBD1. Germline CDR1 and CDR2: MGHDK and SYGVNS. Unmatched junction bases numbered 12, after V lost 4 bases and J lost 2 bases. The CDR3 totals 17 residues. As DNA, the CDR3 is TGTGCCAGCAGTGGAGGACAGGGGCATTTAGCCACCTACGAGCAGTACTTC. It specifies CASSGGQGHLATYEQYF.

The genes are TRBV5-1 and TRBJ2-7; D not certain. V was cut by 0 bases and J by 4 bases, with 11 bases left in between. The CDR3 consists of 14 residues. Germline V gene lookup returns CDR1 SGHRS and CDR2 YFSETQ. Here the CDR3 DNA reads TGCGCCAGCAGCTTGGCCGGCAGACATTACGAGCAGTACTTC. It encodes CASSLAGRHYEQYF.

The rearrangement links TRBV28 to TRBJ2-1, with a possible D match to TRBD1 (6 bases). The CDR3 totals 15 residues. The germline CDR1 and CDR2 sequences are MDHEN and SYDVKM. Deletions cut 5 bases from V and 6 bases from J, with 17 bases between. The CDR3, as DNA: TGTGCCAGCAGTCTCCACAGGGTAGGGGGCAATGAGCAGTTCTTC. Encoded protein: CASSLHRVGGNEQFF.

V gene TRBV28 combines with J gene TRBJ2-1; 9 nucleotides line up with TRBD2. The CDR3 runs 14 residues. Trimming took 6 bases from V and 8 from J; bases not matched to a gene: 8. The germline V gene encodes CDR1 MDHEN and CDR2 SYDVKM. The CDR3 DNA is TGTGCCAGCAGAACGGGACTAGCTTTCCATGAGCAGTTCTTC. This encodes CASRTGLAFHEQFF.

The chain uses TRBV30 and TRBJ2-1; D is uncertain. The V end lost 7 bases, the J end lost 6 bases, and 16 bases lay between the germline ends. The CDR3 has 13 amino acids. Germline V gives CDR1 GTSNPN, CDR2 SVGIG (reference sequence). The CDR3 DNA sequence: TGTGCCTCGGCTCCCGGACCCTTCAATGAGCAGTTCTTC. Amino acids: CASAPGPFNEQFF.

Only a few counts were recorded for this clone. This CDR3 reads CASSLVIGDTEEQYF. The CDR3, as DNA: TGTGCCAGCAGCTTAGTTATTGGGGACACGGAGGAGCAGTACTTC. The chain employs TRBV7-3 and TRBJ2-7; maybe TRBD1 (6 bases). Germline V lookup: CDR1 SGHTA, CDR2 FQGTGA. CDR3 length equals 15 residues. V lost 2 bases and J lost 7, with 18 bases in between.

V gene TRBV19 combines with J gene TRBJ2-1, with 9 bases identical to TRBD2. V trimming: 5 bases; J trimming: 5 bases; junction bases outside the gene matches: 7. Germline values: CDR1 LNHDA, CDR2 SQIVND (reference sequence). There are 15 residues in the CDR3. For the CDR3, the DNA is TGTGCCAGTAGTTGGGGGCTAGCGGGAAACAATGAGCAGTTCTTC. The encoded protein is CASSWGLAGNNEQFF.

Only a few counts were recorded for this clone. V and J are TRBV19 and TRBJ1-2; D gene unclear. Germline values: CDR1 LNHDA, CDR2 SQIVND (reference sequence). V lost 5 bases and J 2 bases, leaving 12 bases between the germline ends. This CDR3 is 14 amino acids long. The CDR3 protein is CASSSDPSNYGYTF. The CDR3 DNA follows: TGTGCCAGTAGTTCGGACCCGTCGAACTATGGCTACACCTTC.

The rearrangement uses TRBV28 and TRBJ2-1; 11 positions match TRBD2. CDR1 is MDHEN, CDR2 SYDVKM, per germline. The CDR3 has 16 residues. With 4 bases clipped from V and 7 bases from J, the junction kept 9 bases outside the gene matches. CDR3 in amino acids: CASSSLGSGRENEQFF. The CDR3 DNA follows: TGTGCCAGCAGTTCCCTTGGTAGCGGGAGGGAAAATGAGCAGTTCTTC.

The V gene is TRBV5-6, the J gene TRBJ2-7; 11 positions match TRBD1. CDR3 length: 14 residues. After removal of 4 bases from V and 2 bases from J, the junction contained 2 bases not matched to a gene. Germline V gene lookup returns CDR1 SGHDT and CDR2 YYEEEE. CDR3 protein: CASSGTGGTYEQYF. The CDR3 bases are TGTGCCAGCAGCGGGACAGGGGGGACCTACGAGCAGTACTTC.

This clone was detected a few times. This chain connects TRBV5-1 to TRBJ1-2; D gene uncertain. Germline V gene lookup returns CDR1 SGHRS and CDR2 YFSETQ. Trimming shortened V by 2 bases and J by 6 bases, and 17 bases separated the two germline ends. CDR3 size: 15 residues. CDR3 nucleotide sequence: TGCGCCAGCAGCTTCCGATCGGAAGGGCTCGATGGCTACACCTTC. This translates into CASSFRSEGLDGYTF. Looking up the rest from reference TRBV5-1 and TRBJ1-2 gives the full variable domain: KAGVTQTPRYLIKTRGQQVTLSCSPISGHRSVSWYQQTPGQGLQFLFEYFSETQRNKGNFPGRFSGRQFSNSRSEMNVSTLELGDSALYLCASSFRSEGLDGYTFGSGTRLTVV.

The V gene is TRBV7-9, the J gene TRBJ2-7; D unresolved. CDR3 length: 12 amino acids. Per the germline V gene, CDR1 is SEHNR and CDR2 is FQNEAQ (reference sequence). Trimming took 0 bases from V and 6 from J, leaving 6 bases between them. The CDR3 coding sequence is TGTGCCAGCAGCTTAGCTAGGGCCGAGCAGTACTTC. Translating it yields CASSLARAEQYF. Looking up the rest from reference TRBV7-9 and TRBJ2-7 gives the full variable domain: DTGVSQNPRHKITKRGQNVTFRCDPISEHNRLYWYRQTLGQGPEFLTYFQNEAQLEKSRLLSDRFSAERPKGSFSTLEIQRTEQGDSAMYLCASSLARAEQYFGPGTRLTVT.